This entry concerns a single T cell receptor beta chain. Unmatched junction bases numbered 15, after V lost 4 bases and J lost 9 bases. The length of the CDR3 is 16 residues. Germline V CDR1 and CDR2: MNHEY, SVGAGI. The PCR employed 60 Vbeta primers together with 13 Jbeta primers. TCRdb's copy holds only in-frame clones and misses some; the assay was immunoSEQ multiplex PCR. The table lists 150,000 to 200,000 clones, 75% to 85% of them singletons. These data originate in a study of cytomegalovirus exposure and HLA in healthy donors. V and J are TRBV6-5 and TRBJ1-2; 9 bases agree with TRBD1. This clonotype was obtained from a young woman in good health and CMV-seronegative. Sequencing was carried out using PBMCs. CDR3 sequence: CASSLDRGHFGGSYTF. Written as DNA, the CDR3 is TGTGCCAGCAGTTTGGACAGGGGTCATTTCGGGGGTAGCTACACCTTC.